This TCR beta chain is from a study of blood T cell repertoires in COVID-19. Overall study: Donors in the United States, Italy and Spain gave samples during acute or convalescent COVID-19. PBMCs, B-cell-depleted T cells, or T cells provided the cDNA or gDNA that made up the material.

Followed over time, Seattle patients had been enrolled while infection was active. As handled by the study authors: Reference gene primer amplification gave estimated nucleated cell counts. The assay was immunoSEQ multiplex PCR, and TCRdb's table has in-frame clones only and misses some. V, J and clone size are taken as reported in that table, and D and trimming were inferred from the DNA itself. The sample shows 35,000 to 40,000 clones, roughly 87% of them seen only once. The CDR3 consists of 15 residues. J gave up 3 bases and V 3 bases, and 7 bases lay outside the gene matches. Germline CDR1 and CDR2: SGDLS and YYNGEE.

The receptor comes from a man in his 60s with COVID-19, enrolled during active disease. Sequenced sample: peripheral blood. This chain links TRBV9 with TRBJ2-7; 9 bases fit TRBD1. The CDR3 reads CASSAEDRGGYEQYF. The CDR3, as DNA: TGTGCCAGCAGCGCGGAGGACAGGGGCGGCTACGAGCAGTACTTC.